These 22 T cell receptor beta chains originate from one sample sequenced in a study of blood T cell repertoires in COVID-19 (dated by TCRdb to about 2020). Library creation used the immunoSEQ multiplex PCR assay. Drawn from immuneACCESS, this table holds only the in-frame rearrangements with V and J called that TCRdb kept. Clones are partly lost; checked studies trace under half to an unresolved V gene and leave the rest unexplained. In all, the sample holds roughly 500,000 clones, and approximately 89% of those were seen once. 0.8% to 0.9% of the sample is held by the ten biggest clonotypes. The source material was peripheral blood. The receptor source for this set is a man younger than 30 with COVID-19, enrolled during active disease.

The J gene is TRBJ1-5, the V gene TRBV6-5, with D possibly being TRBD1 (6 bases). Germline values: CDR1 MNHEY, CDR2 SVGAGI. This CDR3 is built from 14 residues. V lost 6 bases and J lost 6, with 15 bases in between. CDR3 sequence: CASRTGNFGQPQHF. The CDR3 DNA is TGTGCCAGCAGAACAGGGAATTTCGGTCAGCCCCAGCATTTT.

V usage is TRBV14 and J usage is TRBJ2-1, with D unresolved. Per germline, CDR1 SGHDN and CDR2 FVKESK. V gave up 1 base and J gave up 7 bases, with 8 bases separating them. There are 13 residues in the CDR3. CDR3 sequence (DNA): TGTGCCAGCAGCCAAGCTGGCGGAAATGAGCAGTTCTTC. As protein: CASSQAGGNEQFF. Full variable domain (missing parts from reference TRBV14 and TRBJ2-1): EAGVTQFPSHSVIEKGQTVTLRCDPISGHDNLYWYRRVMGKEIKFLLHFVKESKQDESGMPNNRFLAERTGGTYSTLKVQPAELEDSGVYFCASSQAGGNEQFFGPGTRLTVL.

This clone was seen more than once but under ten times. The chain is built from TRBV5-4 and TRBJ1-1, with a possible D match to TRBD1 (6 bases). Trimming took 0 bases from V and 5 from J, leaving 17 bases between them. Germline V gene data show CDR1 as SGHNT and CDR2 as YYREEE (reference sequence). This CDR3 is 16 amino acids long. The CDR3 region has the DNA TGTGCCAGCAGCTTGGAGGTGACAGGCGGGGGGACTGAAGCTTTCTTT. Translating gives CASSLEVTGGGTEAFF.

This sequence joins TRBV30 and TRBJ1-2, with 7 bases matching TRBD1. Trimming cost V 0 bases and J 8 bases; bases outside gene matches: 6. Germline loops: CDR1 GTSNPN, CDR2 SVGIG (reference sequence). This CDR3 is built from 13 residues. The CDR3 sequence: CAWSVSGGRGYTF. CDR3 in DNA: TGTGCCTGGAGTGTCTCAGGGGGAAGGGGCTACACCTTC. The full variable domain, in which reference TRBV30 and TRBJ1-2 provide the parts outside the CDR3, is SQTIHQWPATLVQPVGSPLSLECTVEGTSNPNLYWYRQAAGRGLQLLFYSVGIGQISSEVPQNLSASRPQDRQFILSSKKLLLSDSGFYLCAWSVSGGRGYTFGSGTRLTVV.

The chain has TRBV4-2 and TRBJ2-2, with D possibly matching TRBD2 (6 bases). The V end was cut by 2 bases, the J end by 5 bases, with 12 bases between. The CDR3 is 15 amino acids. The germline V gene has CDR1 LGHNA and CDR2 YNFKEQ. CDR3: CASSQLNRETGELFF. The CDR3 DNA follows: TGTGCCAGCAGCCAACTGAACCGGGAGACCGGGGAGCTGTTTTTT.

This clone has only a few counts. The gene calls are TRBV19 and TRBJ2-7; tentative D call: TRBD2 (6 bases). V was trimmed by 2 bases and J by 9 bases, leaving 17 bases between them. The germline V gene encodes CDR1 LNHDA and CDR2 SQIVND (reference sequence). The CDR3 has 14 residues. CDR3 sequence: CASSIPGTGLRQYF. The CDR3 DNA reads TGTGCCAGTAGTATACCAGGGACTGGCCTCCGGCAGTACTTC.

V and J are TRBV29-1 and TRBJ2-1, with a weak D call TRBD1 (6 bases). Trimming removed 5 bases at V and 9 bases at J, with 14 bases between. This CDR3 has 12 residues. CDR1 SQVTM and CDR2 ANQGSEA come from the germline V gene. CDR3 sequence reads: CSVLVQGGEQFF. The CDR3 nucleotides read TGCAGCGTTTTGGTACAGGGCGGTGAGCAGTTCTTC.

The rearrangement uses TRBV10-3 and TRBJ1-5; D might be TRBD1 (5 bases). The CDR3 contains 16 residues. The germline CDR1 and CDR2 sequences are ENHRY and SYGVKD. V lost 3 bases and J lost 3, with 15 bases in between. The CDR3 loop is CAISDSKGKTNQPQHF. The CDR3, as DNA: TGTGCCATCAGTGACTCGAAGGGGAAAACCAATCAGCCCCAGCATTTT.

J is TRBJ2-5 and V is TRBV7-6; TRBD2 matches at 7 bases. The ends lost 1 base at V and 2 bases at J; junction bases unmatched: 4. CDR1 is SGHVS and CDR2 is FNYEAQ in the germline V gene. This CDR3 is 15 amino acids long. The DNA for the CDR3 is TGTGCCAGCAGCTTAGGGGGGGGGATACAAGAGACCCAGTACTTC. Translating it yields CASSLGGGIQETQYF.

CDR3 in amino acids: CASIQGGGTEAFF. Here the CDR3 DNA reads TGCGCCAGCATCCAGGGGGGTGGCACTGAAGCTTTCTTT. The chain carries TRBV10-2 and TRBJ1-1; 7 nucleotides line up with TRBD1. The J segment lost 4 bases and the V segment lost 7 bases, leaving 6 bases of the junction unmatched. Germline CDR1 WSHSY, CDR2 SAAADI. The CDR3 contains 13 residues.

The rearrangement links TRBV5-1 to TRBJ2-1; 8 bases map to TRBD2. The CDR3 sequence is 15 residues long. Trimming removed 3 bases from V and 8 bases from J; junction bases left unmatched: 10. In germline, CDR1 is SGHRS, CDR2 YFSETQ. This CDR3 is CASSSDGGANDEQFF. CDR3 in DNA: TGCGCCAGCAGCTCCGACGGGGGGGCCAACGATGAGCAGTTCTTC.

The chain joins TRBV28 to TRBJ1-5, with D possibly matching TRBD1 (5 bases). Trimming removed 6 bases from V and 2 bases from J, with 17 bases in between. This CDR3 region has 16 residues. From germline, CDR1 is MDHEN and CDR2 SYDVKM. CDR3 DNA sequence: TGTGCCAGCAGCCGGGCGTACTCGGGGGGCAATCAGCCCCAGCATTTT. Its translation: CASSRAYSGGNQPQHF. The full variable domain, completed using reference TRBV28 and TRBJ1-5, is DVKVTQSSRYLVKRTGEKVFLECVQDMDHENMFWYRQDPGLGLRLIYFSYDVKMKEKGDIPEGYSVSREKKERFSLILESASTNQTSMYLCASSRAYSGGNQPQHFGDGTRLSIL.

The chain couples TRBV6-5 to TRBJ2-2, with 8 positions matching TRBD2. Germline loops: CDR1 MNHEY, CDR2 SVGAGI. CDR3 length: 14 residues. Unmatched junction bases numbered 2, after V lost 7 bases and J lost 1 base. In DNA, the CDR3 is TGTGCCAGCAACCGGGGGGGGAACACCGGGGAGCTGTTTTTT. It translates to CASNRGGNTGELFF.

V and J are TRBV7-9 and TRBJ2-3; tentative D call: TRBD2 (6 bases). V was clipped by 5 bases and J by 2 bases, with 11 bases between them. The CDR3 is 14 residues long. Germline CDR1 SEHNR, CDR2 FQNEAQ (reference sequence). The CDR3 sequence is CASSVGTATDTQYF. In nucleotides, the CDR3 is TGTGCCAGCAGCGTAGGGACTGCCACAGATACGCAGTATTTT.

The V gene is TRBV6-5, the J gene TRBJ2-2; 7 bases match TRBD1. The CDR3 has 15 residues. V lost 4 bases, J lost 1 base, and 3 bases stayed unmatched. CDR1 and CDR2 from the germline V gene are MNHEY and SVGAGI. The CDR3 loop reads CASSFGTENTGELFF. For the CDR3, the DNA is TGTGCCAGCAGTTTCGGGACAGAGAACACCGGGGAGCTGTTTTTT.

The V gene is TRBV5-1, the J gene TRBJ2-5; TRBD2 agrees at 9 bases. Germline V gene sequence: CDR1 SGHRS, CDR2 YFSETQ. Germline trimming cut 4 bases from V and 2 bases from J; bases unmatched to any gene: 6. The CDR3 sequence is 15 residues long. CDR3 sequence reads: CASSVGLATQETQYF. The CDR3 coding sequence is TGCGCCAGCAGCGTTGGACTAGCGACACAAGAGACCCAGTACTTC.

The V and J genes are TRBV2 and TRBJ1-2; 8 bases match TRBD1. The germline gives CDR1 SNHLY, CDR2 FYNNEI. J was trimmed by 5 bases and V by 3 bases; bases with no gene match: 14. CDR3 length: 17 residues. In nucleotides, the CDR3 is TGTGCCAGCAGTGACCGGGCAGGGGGCTCGGGCTTATATGGCTACACCTTC. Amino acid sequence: CASSDRAGGSGLYGYTF.

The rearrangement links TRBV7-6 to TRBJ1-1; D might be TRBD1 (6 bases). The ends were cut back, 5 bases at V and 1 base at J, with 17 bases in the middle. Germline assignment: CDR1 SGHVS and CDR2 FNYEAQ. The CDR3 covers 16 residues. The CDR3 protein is CASSKGTYFTNTEAFF. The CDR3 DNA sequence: TGTGCCAGCAGCAAGGGGACATATTTTACGAACACTGAAGCTTTCTTT.

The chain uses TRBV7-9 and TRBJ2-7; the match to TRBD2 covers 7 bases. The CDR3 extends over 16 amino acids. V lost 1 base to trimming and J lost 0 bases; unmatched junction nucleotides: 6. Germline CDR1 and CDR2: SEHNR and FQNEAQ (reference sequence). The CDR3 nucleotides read TGTGCCAGCAGCTTAGGATCGGGGACTATCTCCTACGAGCAGTACTTC. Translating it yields CASSLGSGTISYEQYF.

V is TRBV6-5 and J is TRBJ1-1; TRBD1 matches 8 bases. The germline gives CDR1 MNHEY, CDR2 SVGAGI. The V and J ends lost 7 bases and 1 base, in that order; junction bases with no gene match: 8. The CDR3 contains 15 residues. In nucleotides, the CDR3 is TGTGCCAGCACCCGGACAGGGACAAAGAACACTGAAGCTTTCTTT. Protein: CASTRTGTKNTEAFF.

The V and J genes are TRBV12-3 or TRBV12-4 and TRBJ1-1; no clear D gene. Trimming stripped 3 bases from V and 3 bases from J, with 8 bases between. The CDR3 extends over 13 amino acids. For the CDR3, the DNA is TGTGCCAGCAGTTTGGGCAGGTACACTGAAGCTTTCTTT. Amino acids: CASSLGRYTEAFF.

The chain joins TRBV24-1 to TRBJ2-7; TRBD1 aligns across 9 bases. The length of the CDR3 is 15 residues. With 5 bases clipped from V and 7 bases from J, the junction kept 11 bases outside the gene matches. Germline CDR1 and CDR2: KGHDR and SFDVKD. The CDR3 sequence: CATSGSDRGGEEQYF. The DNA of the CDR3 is TGTGCCACCAGTGGTTCGGACAGGGGAGGAGAAGAGCAGTACTTC.